The T cell receptor beta chain under discussion was sequenced for a study of blood T cell repertoires in COVID-19. Across the whole study: Acute and convalescent COVID-19 samples came from the United States, Italy and Spain. T cells, B-cell-depleted T cells, or PBMCs provided the cDNA or gDNA that served as material.

This clone turned up a few times. This CDR3 is built from 19 residues. Germline CDR1 reads GTSNPN; CDR2 reads SVGIG (reference sequence). V shed 0 bases, J shed 0 bases, and the junction held 7 bases outside the gene matches. Per the original methods: The authors estimated nucleated cell counts from reference gene primer amplification. TCRdb's copy holds only in-frame clones and misses some; the assay was immunoSEQ multiplex PCR. V, J and clone size were drawn from that table, and D and trimming were deduced from the DNA. This table holds 87,000 or so clones, 80% to 90% found once. The chain is built from TRBV30 and TRBJ2-5, with 16 bases matching TRBD2. The TCR was taken from a human donor with acute or convalescent COVID-19. The donor label of this sample is uncertain. The sequenced material came from peripheral blood. For the CDR3, the DNA is TGTGCCTGGAGTGTCAATTGGGGACTAGCGGGGGGGTACCAAGAGACCCAGTACTTC. Translated, it gives CAWSVNWGLAGGYQETQYF.